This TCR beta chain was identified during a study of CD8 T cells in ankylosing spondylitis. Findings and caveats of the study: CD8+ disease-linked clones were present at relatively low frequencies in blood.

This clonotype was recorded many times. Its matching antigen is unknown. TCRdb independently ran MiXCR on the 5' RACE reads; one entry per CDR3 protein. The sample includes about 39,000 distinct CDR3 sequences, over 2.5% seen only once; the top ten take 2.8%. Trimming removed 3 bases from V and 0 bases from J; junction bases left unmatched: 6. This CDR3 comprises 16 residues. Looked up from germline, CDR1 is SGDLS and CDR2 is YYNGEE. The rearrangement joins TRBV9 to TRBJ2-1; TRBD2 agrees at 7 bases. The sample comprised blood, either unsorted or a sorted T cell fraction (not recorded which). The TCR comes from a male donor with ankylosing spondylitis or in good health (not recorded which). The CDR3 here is CASSGQGGSSYNEQFF. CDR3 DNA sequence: TGTGCCAGCAGCGGCCAAGGCGGGAGCTCCTACAATGAGCAGTTCTTC.